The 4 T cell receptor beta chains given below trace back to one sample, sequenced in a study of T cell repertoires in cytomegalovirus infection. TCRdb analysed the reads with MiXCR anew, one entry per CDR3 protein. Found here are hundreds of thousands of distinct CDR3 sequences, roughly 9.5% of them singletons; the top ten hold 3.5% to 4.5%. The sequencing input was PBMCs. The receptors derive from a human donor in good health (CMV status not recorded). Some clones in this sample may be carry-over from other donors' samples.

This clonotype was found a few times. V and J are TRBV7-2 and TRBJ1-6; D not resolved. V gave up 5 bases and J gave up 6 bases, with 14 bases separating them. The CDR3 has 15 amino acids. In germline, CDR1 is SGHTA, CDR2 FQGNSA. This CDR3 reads CASSLWSGPNSPLHF. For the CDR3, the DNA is TGTGCCAGCAGCCTCTGGTCGGGCCCTAATTCACCCCTCCACTTT.

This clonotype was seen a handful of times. CDR3 residues: CASRPQALNTEAFF. The CDR3 DNA reads as TGTGCCAGCAGGCCCCAGGCCCTGAACACTGAAGCTTTCTTT. The rearrangement joins TRBV7-9 to TRBJ1-1; D is ambiguous. The CDR3 consists of 14 residues. V was trimmed by 6 bases and J by 0 bases, leaving 11 bases between them. CDR1 and CDR2 (germline): SEHNR, FQNEAQ (reference sequence).

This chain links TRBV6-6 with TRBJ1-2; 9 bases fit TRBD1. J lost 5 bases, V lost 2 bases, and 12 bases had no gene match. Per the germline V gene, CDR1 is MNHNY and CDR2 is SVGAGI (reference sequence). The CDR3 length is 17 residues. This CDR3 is CASSYGTGQGLEYGYTF. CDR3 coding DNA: TGTGCCAGCAGTTACGGTACAGGACAGGGGCTGGAATATGGCTACACCTTC.

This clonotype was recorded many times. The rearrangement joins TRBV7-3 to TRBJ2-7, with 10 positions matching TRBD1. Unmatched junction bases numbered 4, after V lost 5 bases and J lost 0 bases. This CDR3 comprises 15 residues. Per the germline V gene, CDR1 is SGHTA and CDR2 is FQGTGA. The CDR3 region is CASSQGQGLSYEQYF. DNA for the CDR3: TGTGCCAGCAGCCAGGGACAGGGGCTCTCCTACGAGCAGTACTTC.